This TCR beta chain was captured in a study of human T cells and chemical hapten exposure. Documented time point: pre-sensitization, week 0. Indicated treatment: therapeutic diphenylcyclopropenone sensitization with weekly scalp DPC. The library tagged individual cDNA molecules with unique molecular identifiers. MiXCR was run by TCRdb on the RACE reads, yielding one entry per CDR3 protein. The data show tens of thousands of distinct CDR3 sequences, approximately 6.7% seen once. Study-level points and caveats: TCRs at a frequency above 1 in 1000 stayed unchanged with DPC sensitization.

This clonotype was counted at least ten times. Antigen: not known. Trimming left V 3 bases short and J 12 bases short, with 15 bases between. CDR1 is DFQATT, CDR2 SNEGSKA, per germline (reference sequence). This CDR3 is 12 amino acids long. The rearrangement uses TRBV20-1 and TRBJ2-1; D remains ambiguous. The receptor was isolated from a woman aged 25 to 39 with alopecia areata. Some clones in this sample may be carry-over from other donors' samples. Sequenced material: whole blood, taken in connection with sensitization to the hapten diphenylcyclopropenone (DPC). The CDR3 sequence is CSASRVAAGQFF. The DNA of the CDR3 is TGCAGTGCTAGCCGTGTGGCCGCAGGGCAGTTCTTC.